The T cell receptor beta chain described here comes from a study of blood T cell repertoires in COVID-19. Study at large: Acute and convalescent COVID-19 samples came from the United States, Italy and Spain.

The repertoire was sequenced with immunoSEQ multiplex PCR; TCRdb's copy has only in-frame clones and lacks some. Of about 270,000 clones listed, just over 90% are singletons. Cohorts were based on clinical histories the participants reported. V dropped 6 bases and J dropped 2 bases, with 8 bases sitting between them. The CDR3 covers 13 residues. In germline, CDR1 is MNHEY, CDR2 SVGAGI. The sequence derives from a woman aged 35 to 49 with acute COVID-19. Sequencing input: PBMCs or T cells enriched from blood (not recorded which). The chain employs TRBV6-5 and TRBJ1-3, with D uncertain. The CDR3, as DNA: TGTGCCAGCAGGCCCAGTCCTGGAAACACCATATATTTT. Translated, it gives CASRPSPGNTIYF.